The T cell receptor (beta chain) described here comes from a study of identical twins. Study findings and constraints: Insertion counts were lower in abundant cord blood beta clonotypes, a trend that memory repertoires did not show. Those out-of-frame alpha sequences shared by twins showed an excess of low generation probability. Models predicted less out-of-frame TCR alpha sharing in monozygotic twins than was found.

A note on this clonotype: Its target is unknown.

The CDR3 totals 15 residues. V was clipped by 1 base and J by 1 base, with 7 bases between them. Germline lookup yields CDR1 MGHRA and CDR2 YSYEKL. MiXCR was run by TCRdb on the 5' RACE reads, yielding one entry per CDR3 protein. The data hold 200,000 to 300,000 distinct CDR3 sequences, with approximately 10% observed a single time. This sequence was found in a man between 50 and 59 years old in good health. J is TRBJ2-2 and V is TRBV4-1, with D unresolved. Material for sequencing was memory T cells sorted from blood. CDR3 sequence (DNA): TGCGCCAGCAGCCAAGGAATAAGGAACACCGGGGAGCTGTTTTTT. Translated, it gives CASSQGIRNTGELFF.